This T cell receptor beta chain was sequenced during a study of neurological immune-mediated disorders. Sample time point: longitudinal time-point 2. Each CDR3 protein gets one entry after TCRdb re-called the 5' RACE reads with MiXCR. Altogether about 80,000 distinct CDR3 sequences are present, 5.8% being singletons, with the ten largest covering roughly 7.9%. The table lists this clonotype with a few counts. Its specificity is not known. Overall study results and limits: When repertoires were grouped phylogenetically, those of 18 of 34 multiple sclerosis patients fell into one related-CDR3 cluster, a possible signature. Healthy controls had more TCR clonal expansion than multiple sclerosis, which showed the least, whereas HTLV-1-associated myelopathy showed the most. Expanded clones shared no identical CDR3 amino acid sequences across subjects, which suggested private TCR-beta repertoires in all groups.

The sample was PBMCs. The sequence was obtained from a woman in her sixties with multiple sclerosis.

In nucleotides, the CDR3 is TGTGCCAGTAGGGCACTAGCGGGGGCCGGTGTCCGGGCAAATGAGCAGTTCTTC. Its protein is CASRALAGAGVRANEQFF. The V gene is TRBV19, the J gene TRBJ2-1, with 11 bases that match TRBD2. Trimming at V came to 6 bases and at J to 7 bases, leaving 17 bases not matched to a gene. CDR1 is LNHDA and CDR2 is SQIVND in the germline V gene (reference sequence). This CDR3 comprises 18 residues.